This T cell receptor beta chain was sequenced during a study of blood T cell repertoires in COVID-19. Turning to the study itself: Sample material is recorded as cDNA or gDNA derived from T cells, B-cell-depleted T cells, or PBMCs.

Generated by immunoSEQ multiplex PCR, the TCRdb table keeps only in-frame clones and is missing some. The sample contains about 260,000 clones, roughly 82% of which appear only once. The sequence derives from a woman between 50 and 59 years old who had recovered from COVID-19. Source material: PBMCs or T cells enriched from blood (not recorded which).

DNA of the CDR3: TGTGCCTGGACAACTTGGGACAACACAGATACGCAGTATTTT. It codes for CAWTTWDNTDTQYF. This rearrangement joins TRBV30 to TRBJ2-3; D possibly corresponds to TRBD1 (6 bases). CDR3 length: 14 amino acids. Germline CDR1 reads GTSNPN; CDR2 reads SVGIG (reference sequence). Trimming stripped 4 bases from V and 2 bases from J, with 13 bases between. Looking up the rest from reference TRBV30 and TRBJ2-3 gives the full variable domain: SQTIHQWPATLVQPVGSPLSLECTVEGTSNPNLYWYRQAAGRGLQLLFYSVGIGQISSEVPQNLSASRPQDRQFILSSKKLLLSDSGFYLCAWTTWDNTDTQYFGPGTRLTVL.